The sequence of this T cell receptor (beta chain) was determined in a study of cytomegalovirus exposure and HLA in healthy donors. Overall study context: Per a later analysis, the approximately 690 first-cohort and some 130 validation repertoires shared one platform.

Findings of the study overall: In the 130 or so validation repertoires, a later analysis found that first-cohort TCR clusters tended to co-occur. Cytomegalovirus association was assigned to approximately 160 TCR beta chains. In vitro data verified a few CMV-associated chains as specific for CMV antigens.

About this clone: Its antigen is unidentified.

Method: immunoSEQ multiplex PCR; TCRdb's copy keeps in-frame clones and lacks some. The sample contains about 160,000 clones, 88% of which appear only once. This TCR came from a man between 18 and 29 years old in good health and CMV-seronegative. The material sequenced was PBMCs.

CDR3 bases: TGTGCCAGCAGCTTCACCACCGCAGGGGACGAGCAGTACTTC. This gives the protein CASSFTTAGDEQYF. This chain connects TRBV5-4 to TRBJ2-7; weak D call: TRBD1 (6 bases). The CDR3 extends over 14 amino acids. Trimming took off 2 bases at V and 5 bases at J, with 14 bases between the two ends. CDR1 and CDR2 from the germline V gene are SGHNT and YYREEE (reference sequence).